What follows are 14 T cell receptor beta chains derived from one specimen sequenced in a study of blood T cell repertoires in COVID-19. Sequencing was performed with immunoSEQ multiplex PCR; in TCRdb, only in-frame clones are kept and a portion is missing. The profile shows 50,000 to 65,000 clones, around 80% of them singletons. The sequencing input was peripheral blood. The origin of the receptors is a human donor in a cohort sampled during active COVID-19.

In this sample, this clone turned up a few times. CDR3 nucleotides: TGTGCCAGTAGTCCGGTTCAGGGGTCTAACTATGGCTACACCTTC. This sequence encodes CASSPVQGSNYGYTF. The V gene is TRBV19, the J gene TRBJ1-2; possible D gene TRBD1, 6 bases. The CDR3 runs 15 residues. Trimming left V 5 bases short and J 0 bases short, with 13 bases between. The germline CDR1 and CDR2 sequences are LNHDA and SQIVND (reference sequence).

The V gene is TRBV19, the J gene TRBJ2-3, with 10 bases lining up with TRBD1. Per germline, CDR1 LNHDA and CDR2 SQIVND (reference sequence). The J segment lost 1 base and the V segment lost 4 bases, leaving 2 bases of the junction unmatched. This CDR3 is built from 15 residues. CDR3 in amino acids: CASSRTGGRTDTQYF. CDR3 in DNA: TGTGCCAGTAGTAGGACAGGGGGGCGCACAGATACGCAGTATTTT.

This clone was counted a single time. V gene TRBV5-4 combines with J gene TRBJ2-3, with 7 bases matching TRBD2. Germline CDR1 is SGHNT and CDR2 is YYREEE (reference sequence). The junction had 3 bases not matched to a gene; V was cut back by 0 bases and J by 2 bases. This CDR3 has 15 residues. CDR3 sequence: CASSLVSGTTDTQYF. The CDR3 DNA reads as TGTGCCAGCAGCTTGGTGAGCGGGACCACAGATACGCAGTATTTT.

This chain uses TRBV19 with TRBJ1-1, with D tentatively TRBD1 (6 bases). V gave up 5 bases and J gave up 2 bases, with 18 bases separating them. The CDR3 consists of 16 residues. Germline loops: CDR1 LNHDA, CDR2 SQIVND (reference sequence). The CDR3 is CASSFREGGGNTEAFF. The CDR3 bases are TGTGCCAGTAGTTTTCGAGAGGGCGGGGGCAACACTGAAGCTTTCTTT.

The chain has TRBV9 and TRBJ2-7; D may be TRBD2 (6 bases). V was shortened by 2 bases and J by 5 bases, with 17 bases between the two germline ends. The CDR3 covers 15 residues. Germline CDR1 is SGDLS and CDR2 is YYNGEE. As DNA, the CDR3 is TGTGCCAGCAGCGTCGGACGGTGGGGGGTGGACGAGCAGTACTTC. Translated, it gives CASSVGRWGVDEQYF.

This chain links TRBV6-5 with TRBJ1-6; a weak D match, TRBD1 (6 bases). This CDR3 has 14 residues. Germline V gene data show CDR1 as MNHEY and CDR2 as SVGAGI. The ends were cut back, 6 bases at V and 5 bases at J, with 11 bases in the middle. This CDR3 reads CASRRGGHNSPLHF. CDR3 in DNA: TGTGCCAGCAGGAGAGGGGGACATAATTCACCCCTCCACTTT.

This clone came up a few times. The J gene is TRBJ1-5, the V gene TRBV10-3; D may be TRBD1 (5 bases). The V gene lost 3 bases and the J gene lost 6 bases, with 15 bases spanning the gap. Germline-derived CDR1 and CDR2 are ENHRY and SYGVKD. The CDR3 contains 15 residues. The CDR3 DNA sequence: TGTGCCATCAGTGACTCGTCTCGGGGGGGTCAGCCCCAGCATTTT. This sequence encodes CAISDSSRGGQPQHF.

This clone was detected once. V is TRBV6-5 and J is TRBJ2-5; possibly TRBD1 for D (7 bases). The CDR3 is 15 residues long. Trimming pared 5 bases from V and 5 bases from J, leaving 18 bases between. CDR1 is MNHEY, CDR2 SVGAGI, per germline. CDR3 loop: CASSNILTGRETQYF. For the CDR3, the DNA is TGTGCCAGCAGTAATATACTGACAGGGAGGGAGACCCAGTACTTC.

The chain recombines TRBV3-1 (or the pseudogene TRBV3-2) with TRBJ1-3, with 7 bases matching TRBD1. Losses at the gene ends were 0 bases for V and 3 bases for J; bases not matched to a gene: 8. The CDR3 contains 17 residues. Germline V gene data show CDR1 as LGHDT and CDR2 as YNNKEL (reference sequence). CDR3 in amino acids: CASSQDRGGSFGNTIYF. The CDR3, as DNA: TGTGCCAGCAGCCAAGATAGAGGGGGCAGTTTTGGAAACACCATATATTTT.

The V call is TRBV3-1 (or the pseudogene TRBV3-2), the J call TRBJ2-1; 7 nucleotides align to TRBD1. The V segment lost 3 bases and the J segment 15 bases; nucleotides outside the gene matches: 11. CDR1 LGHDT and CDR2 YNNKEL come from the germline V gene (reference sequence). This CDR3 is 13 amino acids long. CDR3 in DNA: TGTGCCAGCAGCCATCTCACAGGGGAGAAACGGTTCTTC. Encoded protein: CASSHLTGEKRFF.

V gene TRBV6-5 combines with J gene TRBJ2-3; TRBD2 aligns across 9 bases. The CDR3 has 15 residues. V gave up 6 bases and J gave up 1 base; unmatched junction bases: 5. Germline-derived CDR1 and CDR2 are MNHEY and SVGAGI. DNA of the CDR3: TGTGCCAGCAGACTCATAGCGGGAGGCACAGATACGCAGTATTTT. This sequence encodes CASRLIAGGTDTQYF.

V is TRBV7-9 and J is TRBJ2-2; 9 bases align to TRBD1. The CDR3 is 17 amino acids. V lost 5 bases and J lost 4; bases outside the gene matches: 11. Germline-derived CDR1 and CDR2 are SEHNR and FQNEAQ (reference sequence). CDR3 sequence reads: CASSTPPGQGFTGELFF. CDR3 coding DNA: TGTGCCAGCAGCACCCCACCGGGACAGGGCTTCACCGGGGAGCTGTTTTTT.

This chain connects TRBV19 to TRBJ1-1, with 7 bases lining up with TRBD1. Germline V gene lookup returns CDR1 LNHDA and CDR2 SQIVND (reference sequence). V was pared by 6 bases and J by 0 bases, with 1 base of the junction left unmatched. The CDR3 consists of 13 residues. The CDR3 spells CASRGQLNTEAFF. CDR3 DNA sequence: TGTGCCAGTAGGGGACAGTTGAACACTGAAGCTTTCTTT.

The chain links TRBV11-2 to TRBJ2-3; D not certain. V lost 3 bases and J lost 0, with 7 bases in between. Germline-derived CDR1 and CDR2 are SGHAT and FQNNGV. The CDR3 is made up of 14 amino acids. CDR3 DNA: TGTGCCAGCAGCTTCACGACTAGCACAGATACGCAGTATTTT. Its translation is CASSFTTSTDTQYF.